The 15 T cell receptor beta chains below were found in one sample sequenced in a study of OX40 agonist ivuxolimab in advanced cancers. Produced via immunoSEQ multiplex PCR; TCRdb's table is partial and in-frame only. The data show 45,000 to 55,000 clones, roughly 85% seen once. Sequences were derived from CD4+ or CD8+ T cells sorted from blood, sampled in a trial of the OX40 agonist ivuxolimab. These receptors were obtained from an adult with an advanced solid tumor such as melanoma, head and neck, liver or kidney cancer.

This clone has a handful of counts. The chain carries TRBV14 and TRBJ1-2, with 8 bases matching TRBD1. The CDR3 runs 16 residues. CDR1 is SGHDN, CDR2 FVKESK, per germline. J gave up 4 bases and V 4 bases, and 11 bases lay outside the gene matches. The CDR3 reads CASSLRTGQEVYGYTF. DNA of the CDR3: TGTGCCAGCAGCCTAAGGACGGGACAGGAGGTCTATGGCTACACCTTC.

The CDR3: CASSQGVTDTQYF. CDR3 nucleotides: TGTGCCAGCAGCCAAGGGGTCACAGATACGCAGTATTTT. The chain is built from TRBV7-8 and TRBJ2-3, with a weak D call TRBD1 (5 bases). Trimming cost V 5 bases and J 2 bases, with 8 bases left between them. Per germline, CDR1 SGHVS and CDR2 FQNEAQ. This CDR3 spans 13 amino acids.

The V and J genes are TRBV6-1 and TRBJ2-6; 7 bases align to TRBD1. Germline V gives CDR1 MNHNS, CDR2 SASEGT. The CDR3 extends over 21 amino acids. Losses at the gene ends were 6 bases for V and 3 bases for J; bases not matched to a gene: 23. The CDR3 DNA reads as TGTGCCAGCAGCGAAAGCTACCTTTGGGCAGGGGGAACGGGTGGGGCCAACGTCCTGACTTTC. It translates to CASSESYLWAGGTGGANVLTF.

The rearrangement links TRBV19 to TRBJ2-3, with TRBD2 matching over 13 bases. After removal of 5 bases from V and 2 bases from J, the junction contained 4 bases not matched to a gene. Germline V gene sequence: CDR1 LNHDA, CDR2 SQIVND (reference sequence). The CDR3 consists of 16 residues. The CDR3 coding sequence is TGTGCCAGTAGTGGTACTAGCGGGAGGGTCACAGATACGCAGTATTTT. Protein: CASSGTSGRVTDTQYF.

This clone was picked up one time. The chain carries TRBV2 and TRBJ2-2, with D maybe TRBD2 (6 bases). V was cut by 6 bases and J by 6 bases, with 11 bases left in between. Germline CDR1 reads SNHLY; CDR2 reads FYNNEI. This CDR3 is built from 13 residues. The CDR3 region is CASSLARAGELFF. CDR3 DNA: TGTGCCAGCAGCCTAGCGCGGGCCGGGGAGCTGTTTTTT.

This clone was observed a single time. The chain is built from TRBV14 and TRBJ1-6, with a weak D call TRBD1 (5 bases). The CDR3 covers 13 residues. Trimming stripped 3 bases from V and 7 bases from J, with 7 bases between. Germline CDR1 SGHDN, CDR2 FVKESK. CDR3 in DNA: TGTGCCAGCAGCCATGGGGGAAATTCACCCCTCCACTTT. It yields the protein CASSHGGNSPLHF. The entire variable domain, with the rest obtained from reference TRBV14 and TRBJ1-6, is as follows: EAGVTQFPSHSVIEKGQTVTLRCDPISGHDNLYWYRRVMGKEIKFLLHFVKESKQDESGMPNNRFLAERTGGTYSTLKVQPAELEDSGVYFCASSHGGNSPLHFGNGTRLTVT.

This chain connects TRBV6-5 to TRBJ1-4; the D gene is possibly TRBD1 (6 bases). This CDR3 is 16 amino acids long. V lost 4 bases and J 8 bases, leaving 20 bases between the germline ends. CDR1 is MNHEY and CDR2 is SVGAGI in the germline V gene. CDR3 residues: CASSSTKAGEDEKLFF. Here the CDR3 DNA reads TGTGCCAGCAGTTCAACAAAGGCAGGGGAGGACGAAAAACTGTTTTTT.

The chain employs TRBV5-6 and TRBJ2-5, with TRBD2 identical over 7 bases. The CDR3 is 14 residues long. J was trimmed by 5 bases and V by 0 bases; bases with no gene match: 4. The germline CDR1 and CDR2 sequences are SGHDT and YYEEEE. The DNA for the CDR3 is TGTGCCAGCAGCTTGGGGGGACTAACGGAGACCCAGTACTTC. It encodes CASSLGGLTETQYF. Variable domain in full (rest from reference TRBV5-6 and TRBJ2-5): DAGVTQSPTHLIKTRGQQVTLRCSPKSGHDTVSWYQQALGQGPQFIFQYYEEEERQRGNFPDRFSGHQFPNYSSELNVNALLLGDSALYLCASSLGGLTETQYFGPGTRLLVL.

The J gene is TRBJ1-3, the V gene TRBV6-6, with TRBD1 matching over 7 bases. Trimming at V came to 8 bases and at J to 3 bases, leaving 10 bases not matched to a gene. Germline CDR1 and CDR2: MNHNY and SVGAGI (reference sequence). This CDR3 is built from 15 residues. In nucleotides, the CDR3 is TGTGCCAGCTATCCGGGTAGGGGGCTTGGAAACACCATATATTTT. Protein: CASYPGRGLGNTIYF.

The chain recombines TRBV7-9 with TRBJ2-5; D unclear. V shed 5 bases and J shed 5 bases, with 15 bases lying between them. From germline, CDR1 is SEHNR and CDR2 FQNEAQ (reference sequence). CDR3 length: 14 residues. The CDR3 region is CASSLQAYSETQYF. The CDR3 DNA reads TGTGCCAGCAGCCTACAAGCCTACAGCGAGACCCAGTACTTC.

V usage is TRBV7-8 and J usage is TRBJ1-3; D remains unclear. V was trimmed by 5 bases and J by 2 bases, leaving 10 bases between them. Per germline, CDR1 SGHVS and CDR2 FQNEAQ. The CDR3 spans 14 residues. CDR3 bases: TGTGCCAGCAGCCCCGCGGGCACTGGAAACACCATATATTTT. It codes for CASSPAGTGNTIYF.

V gene TRBV2 combines with J gene TRBJ2-1; TRBD2 agrees at 7 bases. J gave up 0 bases and V 1 base, and 3 bases lay outside the gene matches. This CDR3 is 16 amino acids long. Germline-derived CDR1 and CDR2 are SNHLY and FYNNEI. CDR3 coding DNA: TGTGCCAGCAGTGAAGGCGGGGGTTCCTCCTACAATGAGCAGTTCTTC. Translated: CASSEGGGSSYNEQFF. Drawing the rest from reference TRBV2 and TRBJ2-1, the complete variable domain is EPEVTQTPSHQVTQMGQEVILRCVPISNHLYFYWYRQILGQKVEFLVSFYNNEISEKSEIFDDQFSVERPDGSNFTLKIRSTKLEDSAMYFCASSEGGGSSYNEQFFGPGTRLTVL.

In its sample, this clone was seen once. The chain has TRBV19 and TRBJ2-5; 10 bases agree with TRBD2. V dropped 6 bases and J dropped 7; count of bases not matched to a gene: 14. The CDR3 has 16 residues. Germline V gives CDR1 LNHDA, CDR2 SQIVND (reference sequence). The CDR3 nucleotides are TGTGCCAGTAGGAATCTGAAGTCTAGCGGGAGAGGGACCCAGTACTTC. It is translated as CASRNLKSSGRGTQYF.

This chain uses TRBV28 with TRBJ2-2; D unresolved. From germline, CDR1 is MDHEN and CDR2 SYDVKM. V was pared by 5 bases and J by 3 bases, with 4 bases between. CDR3 size: 12 residues. CDR3 sequence reads: CASSTYTGELFF. DNA for the CDR3: TGTGCCAGCAGTACCTACACCGGGGAGCTGTTTTTT.

The chain has TRBV5-1 and TRBJ2-3; no clear D. Germline CDR1 is SGHRS and CDR2 is YFSETQ. CDR3 length equals 14 residues. V lost 1 base and J lost 0, with 6 bases in between. CDR3 residues: CASSLISSTDTQYF. CDR3 in DNA: TGCGCCAGCAGCTTGATCAGTAGCACAGATACGCAGTATTTT.